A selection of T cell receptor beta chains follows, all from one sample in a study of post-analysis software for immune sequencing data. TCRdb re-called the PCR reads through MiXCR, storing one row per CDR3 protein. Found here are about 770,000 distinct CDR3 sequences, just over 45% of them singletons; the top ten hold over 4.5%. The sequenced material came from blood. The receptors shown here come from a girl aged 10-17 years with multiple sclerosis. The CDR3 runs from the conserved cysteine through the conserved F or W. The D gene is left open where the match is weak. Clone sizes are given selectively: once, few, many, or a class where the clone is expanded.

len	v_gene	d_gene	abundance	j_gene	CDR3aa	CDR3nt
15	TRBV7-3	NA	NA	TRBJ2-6	CASSSWGSGANVLTF	TGTGCCAGCAGCTCGTGGGGCTCTGGGGCCAACGTCCTGACTTTC
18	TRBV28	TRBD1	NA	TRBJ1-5	CASSWDRGHGEDNQPQHF	TGTGCCAGCAGTTGGGACAGGGGGCACGGGGAGGACAATCAGCCCCAGCATTTT
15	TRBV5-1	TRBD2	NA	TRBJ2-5	CASSLTIAGEREQYF	TGCGCCAGCAGCTTGACTATAGCGGGAGAGAGGGAGCAGTACTTC
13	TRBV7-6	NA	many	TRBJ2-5	CASSLGHLETQYF	TGTGCCAGCAGCTTAGGACACCTAGAGACCCAGTACTTC
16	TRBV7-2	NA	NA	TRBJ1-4	CASSLGLGLPNEKLFF	TGTGCCAGCAGCTTAGGATTAGGGCTTCCTAATGAAAAACTGTTTTTT
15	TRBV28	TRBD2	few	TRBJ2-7	CASSKPGSGSYEQYF	TGTGCCAGCAGTAAACCGGGTAGCGGGAGCTACGAGCAGTACTTC
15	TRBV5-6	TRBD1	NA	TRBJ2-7	CASSPQDRATYEQYF	TGTGCCAGCAGCCCCCAGGACAGGGCCACCTACGAGCAGTACTTC
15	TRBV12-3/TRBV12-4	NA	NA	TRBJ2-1	CASRPGVSSYNEQFF	TGTGCCAGCAGGCCTGGGGTAAGCTCCTACAATGAGCAGTTCTTC
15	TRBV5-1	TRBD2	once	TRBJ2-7	CASSLRVAGAYEQYF	TGCGCCAGCAGCTTGCGGGTAGCGGGAGCCTACGAGCAGTACTTC
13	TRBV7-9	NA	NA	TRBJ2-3	CASSLEATATQYF	TGTGCCAGCAGCCTTGAGGCAACAGCTACGCAGTATTTT
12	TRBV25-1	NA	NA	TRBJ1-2	CATGAAAGGYTF	TGTGCCACCGGGGCGGCTGCTGGTGGCTACACCTTC
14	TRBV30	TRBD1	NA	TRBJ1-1	CAWIHRQGVTEAFF	TGTGCCTGGATCCATCGACAGGGCGTCACTGAAGCTTTCTTT
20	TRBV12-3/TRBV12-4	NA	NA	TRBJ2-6	CASSLRGRWGSNSGANVLTF	TGTGCCAGCAGTCTGCGGGGTAGATGGGGCAGCAACTCTGGGGCCAACGTCCTGACTTTC
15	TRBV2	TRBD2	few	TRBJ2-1	CASRATSGVTNEQFF	TGTGCCAGCAGGGCCACTAGCGGGGTGACCAATGAGCAGTTCTTC
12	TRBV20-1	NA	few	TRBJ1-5	CSAQEVNQPQHF	TGCAGTGCGCAGGAGGTAAATCAGCCCCAGCATTTT
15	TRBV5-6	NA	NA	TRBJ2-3	CASSFPPSSTDTQYF	TGTGCCAGCAGCTTCCCCCCAAGCTCCACAGATACGCAGTATTTT
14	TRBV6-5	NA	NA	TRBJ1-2	CASSYRGANYGYTF	TGTGCCAGCAGTTACAGGGGAGCTAACTATGGCTACACCTTC
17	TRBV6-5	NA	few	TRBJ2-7	CASSYSHAGNPAYEQYF	TGTGCCAGCAGTTACTCCCACGCGGGTAACCCGGCCTACGAGCAGTACTTC
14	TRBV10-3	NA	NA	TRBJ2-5	CAISESGPQETQYF	TGTGCCATCAGTGAGTCGGGACCCCAAGAGACCCAGTACTTC
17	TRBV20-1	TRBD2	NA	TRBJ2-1	CSAGALAGGLSYNEQFF	TGCAGTGCTGGAGCCTTAGCGGGAGGGCTCTCCTACAATGAGCAGTTCTTC
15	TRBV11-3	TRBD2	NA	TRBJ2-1	CASSAGLVPHNEQFF	TGTGCCAGCAGCGCCGGACTAGTTCCCCACAATGAGCAGTTCTTC
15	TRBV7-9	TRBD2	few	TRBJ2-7	CASSSTSGSYREQYF	TGTGCCAGCAGCTCCACTAGCGGGAGCTACCGCGAGCAGTACTTC
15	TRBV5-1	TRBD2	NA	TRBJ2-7	CASSPGGRAVWEQYF	TGCGCCAGCAGCCCCGGCGGGAGGGCCGTTTGGGAGCAGTACTTC
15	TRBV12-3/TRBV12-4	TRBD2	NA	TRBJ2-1	CASPPPVRGGNEQFF	TGTGCCAGCCCACCCCCCGTTCGCGGGGGAAATGAGCAGTTCTTC
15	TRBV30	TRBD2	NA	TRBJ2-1	CAWSVRGLVYNEQFF	TGTGCCTGGAGTGTACGTGGACTAGTCTACAATGAGCAGTTCTTC
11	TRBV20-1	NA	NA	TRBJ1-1	CSAPGPTEAFF	TGCAGTGCCCCGGGGCCCACTGAAGCTTTCTTT
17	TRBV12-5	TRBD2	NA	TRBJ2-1	CASGFGLAGVLTHEQFF	TGTGCTAGTGGTTTTGGGCTAGCGGGAGTTCTCACCCATGAGCAGTTCTTC
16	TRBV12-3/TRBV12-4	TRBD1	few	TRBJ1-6	CASSSSATGGRSPLHF	TGTGCCAGCAGTTCATCGGCGACAGGGGGCAGGTCACCCCTCCACTTT
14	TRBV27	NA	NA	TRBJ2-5	CASGGKRYQETQYF	TGTGCCAGCGGGGGCAAGCGGTACCAAGAGACCCAGTACTTC
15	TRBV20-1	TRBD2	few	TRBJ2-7	CSALGLAGSSYEQYF	TGCAGTGCCCTAGGACTAGCGGGAAGCTCCTACGAGCAGTACTTC
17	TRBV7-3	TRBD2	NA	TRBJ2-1	CASSFGTSGKSYNEQFF	TGTGCCAGCAGCTTTGGGACTAGCGGGAAATCCTACAATGAGCAGTTCTTC
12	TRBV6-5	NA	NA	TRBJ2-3	CASSVNLDTQYF	TGTGCCAGCAGCGTAAACTTGGATACGCAGTATTTT
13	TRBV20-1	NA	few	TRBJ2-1	CSARVLGNNEQFF	TGCAGTGCTAGAGTTCTCGGAAACAATGAGCAGTTCTTC
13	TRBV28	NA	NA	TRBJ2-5	CASRPVGKGAQYF	TGTGCCAGCAGACCAGTTGGGAAAGGTGCGCAGTACTTC
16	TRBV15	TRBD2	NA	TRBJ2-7	CATSRVSSGRGYEQYF	TGTGCCACCAGCAGAGTTTCTAGCGGGAGAGGCTACGAGCAGTACTTC
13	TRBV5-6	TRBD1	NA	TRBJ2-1	CASTTHPGGDSFF	TGTGCCAGCACCACGCACCCAGGGGGTGATTCGTTCTTC
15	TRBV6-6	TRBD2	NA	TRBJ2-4	CASSPRGGAQYIQYF	TGTGCCAGCAGCCCCCGCGGGGGGGCCCAATACATTCAGTACTTC
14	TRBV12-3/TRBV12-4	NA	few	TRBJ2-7	CASSPRSTSYEQYF	TGTGCCAGCAGTCCTAGGTCCACCTCCTACGAGCAGTACTTC
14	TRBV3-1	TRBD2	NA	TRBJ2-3	CASSRSSGTDTQYF	TGTGCCAGCAGCCGGTCTAGCGGGACAGATACGCAGTATTTT
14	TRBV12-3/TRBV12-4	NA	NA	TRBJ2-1	CASSFRAAYNEQFF	TGTGCCAGCAGTTTTCGGGCTGCCTACAATGAGCAGTTCTTC
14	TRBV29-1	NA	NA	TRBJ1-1	CSVSVLGRNTEAFF	TGCAGCGTTTCTGTACTAGGGAGAAACACTGAAGCTTTCTTT
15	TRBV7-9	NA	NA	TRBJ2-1	CASSFALPFGNEQFF	TGTGCCAGCAGCTTCGCTCTTCCGTTCGGTAATGAGCAGTTCTTC
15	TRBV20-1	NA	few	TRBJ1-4	CSARDPDRGNEKLFF	TGCAGTGCTAGAGATCCGGATAGAGGGAATGAAAAACTGTTTTTT
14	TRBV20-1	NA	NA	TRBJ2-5	CSARLVGYRETQYF	TGCAGTGCTAGACTCGTGGGGTATAGAGAGACCCAGTACTTC
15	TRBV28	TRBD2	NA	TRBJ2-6	CASIPRGAGANVLTF	TGTGCCAGCATCCCACGGGGGGCTGGGGCCAACGTCCTGACTTTC
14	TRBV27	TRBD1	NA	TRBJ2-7	CATGTGGIPYEQDF	TGTGCCACAGGGACAGGGGGGATCCCCTACGAGCAGGACTTC
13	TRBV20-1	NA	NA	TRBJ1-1	CSAPVAANTEAFF	TGCAGTGCGCCCGTGGCCGCGAACACTGAAGCTTTCTTT
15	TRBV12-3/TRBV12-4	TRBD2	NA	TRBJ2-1	CASSWVAGGYNEQFF	TGTGCCAGCAGTTGGGTAGCGGGTGGCTACAATGAGCAGTTCTTC
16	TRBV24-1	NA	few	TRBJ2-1	CATSEVEAGTYNEQFF	TGTGCCACCAGTGAGGTTGAGGCGGGCACCTACAATGAGCAGTTCTTC
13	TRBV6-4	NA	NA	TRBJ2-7	CAIRAPSSYEQYF	TGTGCCATTCGGGCACCTAGCTCCTACGAGCAGTACTTC